A selection of T cell receptor beta chains follows, all from one sample in a study of blood T cell repertoires in COVID-19. Profiling relied on immunoSEQ multiplex PCR, and the TCRdb table lists in-frame clones only, not all of them. In the table there are fewer than 250,000 clones, around 84% of which are singletons. Sequenced sample: peripheral blood. These receptors were taken from a man in his forties or fifties with COVID-19, enrolled during active disease. The CDR3 runs from the conserved cysteine through the conserved F or W. Fields, in order: clone size, D gene, V gene, J gene, CDR3 protein, CDR3 DNA. The D gene is left open where the match is weak. A clone size is listed for some rows: how often the clone was seen (once, few, many), or a class if it is expanded.

clone_size: NA; d_call: TRBD1; v_call: TRBV11-2; j_call: TRBJ1-2; cdr3_aa: CASSRQGDYGYTF; cdr3_nt: TGTGCCAGCAGCCGACAGGGGGACTATGGCTACACCTTC
clone_size: NA; d_call: NA; v_call: TRBV30; j_call: TRBJ1-3; cdr3_aa: CAWSGTGLGGNTIYF; cdr3_nt: TGTGCCTGGAGTGGAACAGGCCTGGGTGGAAACACCATATATTTT
clone_size: NA; d_call: TRBD1; v_call: TRBV18; j_call: TRBJ1-1; cdr3_aa: CASSPLRTGTMLMNTEAFF; cdr3_nt: TGTGCCAGCTCACCACTACGGACAGGGACCATGCTGATGAACACTGAAGCTTTCTTT
clone_size: NA; d_call: NA; v_call: TRBV28; j_call: TRBJ2-7; cdr3_aa: CASSSPGEYEQYF; cdr3_nt: TGTGCCAGCAGTTCCCCAGGGGAATACGAGCAGTACTTC
clone_size: NA; d_call: TRBD1; v_call: TRBV29-1; j_call: TRBJ1-1; cdr3_aa: CSALQGAKTEAFF; cdr3_nt: TGCAGCGCTCTCCAGGGGGCGAAGACTGAAGCTTTCTTT
clone_size: NA; d_call: NA; v_call: TRBV28; j_call: TRBJ1-2; cdr3_aa: CASFSRVQKNYGYTF; cdr3_nt: TGTGCCAGCTTCAGTCGGGTTCAGAAAAACTATGGCTACACCTTC
clone_size: few; d_call: NA; v_call: TRBV21-1; j_call: TRBJ1-4; cdr3_aa: CASSKLFSPATNEKLFF; cdr3_nt: TGTGCCAGCAGCAAACTCTTTAGTCCTGCAACTAATGAAAAACTGTTTTTT
clone_size: NA; d_call: TRBD1; v_call: TRBV7-2; j_call: TRBJ1-4; cdr3_aa: CASSPRGVTNEKLFF; cdr3_nt: TGTGCCAGCAGCCCCAGGGGGGTGACTAATGAAAAACTGTTTTTT
clone_size: NA; d_call: TRBD2; v_call: TRBV30; j_call: TRBJ2-5; cdr3_aa: CAWSRLAGGLETQYF; cdr3_nt: TGTGCCTGGAGTCGACTAGCGGGGGGGCTTGAGACCCAGTACTTC
clone_size: few; d_call: TRBD1; v_call: TRBV7-3; j_call: TRBJ2-1; cdr3_aa: CASSLRDRGNEQFF; cdr3_nt: TGTGCCAGCAGCTTACGGGACAGGGGGAATGAGCAGTTCTTC
clone_size: few; d_call: NA; v_call: TRBV18; j_call: TRBJ1-5; cdr3_aa: CASSPRQQDQPQHF; cdr3_nt: TGTGCCAGCTCACCGAGACAGCAAGATCAGCCCCAGCATTTT
clone_size: NA; d_call: NA; v_call: TRBV28; j_call: TRBJ2-7; cdr3_aa: CASSFPRKQGPREQYF; cdr3_nt: TGTGCCAGCAGTTTCCCGCGCAAACAGGGCCCTAGGGAGCAGTACTTC
clone_size: NA; d_call: TRBD1; v_call: TRBV10-3; j_call: TRBJ1-1; cdr3_aa: CAISDSGTENTEAFF; cdr3_nt: TGTGCCATCAGTGACTCCGGGACAGAGAACACTGAAGCTTTCTTT
clone_size: NA; d_call: TRBD2; v_call: TRBV9; j_call: TRBJ2-3; cdr3_aa: CASSVEGLAGVGGTDTQYF; cdr3_nt: TGTGCCAGCAGCGTCGAAGGACTAGCGGGAGTGGGGGGCACAGATACGCAGTATTTT
clone_size: NA; d_call: NA; v_call: TRBV3-1/TRBV3-2; j_call: TRBJ1-6; cdr3_aa: CTSSPGEPNSPLHF; cdr3_nt: TGTACCAGCAGCCCAGGGGAGCCGAATTCACCCCTCCACTTT
clone_size: few; d_call: NA; v_call: TRBV10-1; j_call: TRBJ2-3; cdr3_aa: CASSGVVGGTDTQYF; cdr3_nt: TGCGCCAGCAGTGGCGTTGTCGGAGGCACAGATACGCAGTATTTT
clone_size: NA; d_call: TRBD2; v_call: TRBV6-5; j_call: TRBJ2-1; cdr3_aa: CASFAGGYNEQFF; cdr3_nt: TGTGCCAGCTTTGCGGGAGGATACAATGAGCAGTTCTTC
clone_size: NA; d_call: TRBD2; v_call: TRBV15; j_call: TRBJ2-5; cdr3_aa: CATSRDTSGGETQYF; cdr3_nt: TGTGCCACCAGCAGAGACACCTCGGGGGGTGAGACCCAGTACTTC
clone_size: once; d_call: NA; v_call: TRBV12-3/TRBV12-4; j_call: TRBJ1-1; cdr3_aa: CASSSIPGTEAFF; cdr3_nt: TGTGCCAGCAGTTCGATCCCGGGCACTGAAGCTTTCTTT
clone_size: NA; d_call: NA; v_call: TRBV6-5; j_call: TRBJ2-7; cdr3_aa: CASRPGGVSPYEQYF; cdr3_nt: TGTGCCAGCCGCCCCGGCGGGGTGAGCCCCTACGAGCAGTACTTC
clone_size: NA; d_call: TRBD2; v_call: TRBV6-5; j_call: TRBJ2-5; cdr3_aa: CASSYLSGSKTQYF; cdr3_nt: TGTGCCAGCAGTTACCTCAGCGGGAGTAAGACCCAGTACTTC
clone_size: once; d_call: TRBD1; v_call: TRBV10-3; j_call: TRBJ2-7; cdr3_aa: CAISEGTGTYEQYF; cdr3_nt: TGTGCCATCAGCGAGGGGACAGGGACCTACGAGCAGTACTTC
clone_size: NA; d_call: TRBD2; v_call: TRBV18; j_call: TRBJ2-1; cdr3_aa: CASSRVASGSLGSYNEQFF; cdr3_nt: TGTGCCAGCTCACGAGTGGCTAGCGGGAGCTTGGGCTCCTACAATGAGCAGTTCTTC
clone_size: NA; d_call: TRBD1; v_call: TRBV7-9; j_call: TRBJ2-1; cdr3_aa: CASTPRQGAYNEQFF; cdr3_nt: TGTGCCAGCACCCCAAGGCAGGGGGCCTACAATGAGCAGTTCTTC
clone_size: NA; d_call: TRBD1; v_call: TRBV6-6; j_call: TRBJ2-2; cdr3_aa: CASSRGQGRVRSTGELFF; cdr3_nt: TGTGCCAGCAGTCGGGGACAGGGCAGGGTTCGGAGCACCGGGGAGCTGTTTTTT
clone_size: once; d_call: TRBD1; v_call: TRBV6-5; j_call: TRBJ2-3; cdr3_aa: CASSYWTGSTDTQYF; cdr3_nt: TGTGCCAGCAGTTACTGGACAGGTAGCACAGATACGCAGTATTTT
clone_size: once; d_call: TRBD1; v_call: TRBV6-5; j_call: TRBJ2-7; cdr3_aa: CASSPPQGAYEQYF; cdr3_nt: TGTGCCAGCAGTCCCCCCCAGGGGGCCTACGAGCAGTACTTC
clone_size: once; d_call: TRBD1; v_call: TRBV28; j_call: TRBJ2-7; cdr3_aa: CASISGQGSNEQYF; cdr3_nt: TGTGCCAGCATATCTGGACAGGGTTCCAACGAGCAGTACTTC
clone_size: NA; d_call: TRBD2; v_call: TRBV18; j_call: TRBJ2-1; cdr3_aa: CASSPLMRSGTSGSGEQFF; cdr3_nt: TGTGCCAGCTCACCACTCATGCGGTCCGGGACTAGCGGGAGTGGTGAGCAGTTCTTC
clone_size: NA; d_call: TRBD2; v_call: TRBV20-1; j_call: TRBJ2-5; cdr3_aa: CSASHGGGIQETQYF; cdr3_nt: TGCAGTGCTAGTCATGGGGGGGGGATACAAGAGACCCAGTACTTC
clone_size: NA; d_call: TRBD1; v_call: TRBV7-2; j_call: TRBJ1-1; cdr3_aa: CASSSYRGNTEAFF; cdr3_nt: TGTGCCAGCAGCTCCTACAGGGGGAACACTGAAGCTTTCTTT
clone_size: NA; d_call: TRBD1; v_call: TRBV10-3; j_call: TRBJ2-5; cdr3_aa: CAISEGQGAREETQYF; cdr3_nt: TGTGCCATCAGTGAGGGACAGGGGGCGCGTGAAGAGACCCAGTACTTC
clone_size: NA; d_call: NA; v_call: TRBV27; j_call: TRBJ2-2; cdr3_aa: CASSGYSSGELFF; cdr3_nt: TGTGCCAGCAGTGGGTATAGCTCCGGGGAGCTGTTTTTT
clone_size: NA; d_call: TRBD2; v_call: TRBV29-1; j_call: TRBJ2-3; cdr3_aa: CSVREGRADTQYF; cdr3_nt: TGCAGCGTTCGTGAGGGGAGGGCAGATACGCAGTATTTT
clone_size: NA; d_call: TRBD2; v_call: TRBV25-1; j_call: TRBJ2-5; cdr3_aa: CASSEYLAGRQTQYF; cdr3_nt: TGTGCCAGCAGTGAATATCTAGCGGGTAGGCAGACCCAGTACTTC
clone_size: NA; d_call: TRBD2; v_call: TRBV7-9; j_call: TRBJ2-2; cdr3_aa: CASSLGLAATGELFF; cdr3_nt: TGTGCCAGCAGCTTAGGTCTAGCGGCCACCGGGGAGCTGTTTTTT
clone_size: NA; d_call: NA; v_call: TRBV6-5; j_call: TRBJ1-3; cdr3_aa: CASSYGAPGVGTIYF; cdr3_nt: TGTGCCAGCAGTTACGGGGCCCCTGGTGTTGGCACCATATATTTT
clone_size: NA; d_call: NA; v_call: TRBV7-9; j_call: TRBJ1-4; cdr3_aa: CASSLDGGGNEKLFF; cdr3_nt: TGTGCCAGCAGCTTAGATGGGGGAGGTAATGAAAAACTGTTTTTT
clone_size: few; d_call: TRBD1; v_call: TRBV14; j_call: TRBJ2-5; cdr3_aa: CASSQVTGVRETQYF; cdr3_nt: TGTGCCAGCAGCCAAGTTACAGGGGTGAGGGAGACCCAGTACTTC
clone_size: NA; d_call: TRBD1; v_call: TRBV5-4; j_call: TRBJ2-7; cdr3_aa: CASSPGTGTYEQYF; cdr3_nt: TGTGCCAGCAGCCCAGGGACAGGGACCTACGAGCAGTACTTC